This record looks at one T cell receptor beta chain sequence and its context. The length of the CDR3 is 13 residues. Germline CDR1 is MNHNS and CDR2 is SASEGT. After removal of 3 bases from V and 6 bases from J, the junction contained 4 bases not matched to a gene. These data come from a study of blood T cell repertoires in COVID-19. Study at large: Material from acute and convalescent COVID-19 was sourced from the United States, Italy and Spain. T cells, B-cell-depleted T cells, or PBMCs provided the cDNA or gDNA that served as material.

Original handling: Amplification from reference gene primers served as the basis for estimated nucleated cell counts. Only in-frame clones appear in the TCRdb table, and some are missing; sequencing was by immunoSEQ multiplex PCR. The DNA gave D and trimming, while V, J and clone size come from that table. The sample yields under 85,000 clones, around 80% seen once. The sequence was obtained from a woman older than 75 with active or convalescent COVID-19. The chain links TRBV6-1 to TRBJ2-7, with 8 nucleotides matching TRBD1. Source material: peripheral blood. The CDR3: CASSDRQGTEQYF. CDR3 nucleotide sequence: TGTGCCAGCAGTGACCGACAGGGGACCGAGCAGTACTTC.